A selection of T cell receptor beta chains follows, all from one sample in a study of human T cells and chemical hapten exposure. TCRdb itself ran the RACE reads through MiXCR, one entry per CDR3 protein. The table lists tens of thousands of distinct CDR3 sequences, 13% of them singletons. The sample in question was whole blood, obtained in connection with sensitization to the hapten diphenylcyclopropenone (DPC). All receptors come from a woman in her forties or fifties with alopecia areata. Some clones in this sample may be carry-over from other donors' samples. CDR3s include the opening cysteine and the closing phenylalanine or tryptophan. A D gene is named only where the DNA matches it firmly. Clone size is stated in some rows and not others, as once, few, many or a class when expanded.

v_gene	j_gene	d_gene	abundance	CDR3aa	CDR3nt
TRBV11-2	TRBJ1-1	-	few	CASSLVGRGRNTEAFF	TGTGCCAGCAGCTTAGTGGGCAGGGGAAGGAACACTGAAGCTTTCTTT
TRBV9	TRBJ1-2	-	-	CASSVDAAYGYTF	TGTGCCAGCAGCGTAGATGCAGCCTATGGCTACACCTTC
TRBV10-1	TRBJ2-7	-	-	CASSREPYEQYF	TGCGCCAGCAGTAGAGAACCCTACGAGCAGTACTTC
TRBV7-7	TRBJ2-3	-	-	CASSPRDMGTDTQYF	TGTGCTAGCAGTCCCCGGGACATGGGCACAGATACGCAGTATTTT
TRBV30	TRBJ1-3	-	many	CAWTLVSGNTIYF	TGTGCCTGGACCCTGGTCTCTGGAAACACCATATATTTT
TRBV7-2	TRBJ2-3	TRBD2	many	CASSLDDSGTTDTQYF	TGTGCCAGCAGCTTAGATGATAGCGGGACCACAGATACGCAGTATTTT
TRBV5-1	TRBJ2-5	-	many	CASSSLGSGETQYF	TGCGCCAGCAGCTCCCTCGGGAGCGGAGAGACCCAGTACTTC
TRBV12-3/TRBV12-4	TRBJ2-1	TRBD2	-	CASSGLAGGPGLFF	TGTGCCAGCAGTGGACTAGCGGGAGGGCCCGGTCTGTTCTTC
TRBV9	TRBJ2-1	-	-	CASSTPSANEQFF	TGTGCCAGCAGCACCCCCTCTGCGAATGAGCAGTTCTTC
TRBV13	TRBJ2-1	TRBD2	few	CASSFSGSYNEQFF	TGTGCCAGCAGCTTTAGCGGGAGTTACAATGAGCAGTTCTTC
TRBV5-4	TRBJ2-1	-	many	CASSRYQGGNNEQFF	TGTGCCAGCAGTCGATATCAGGGGGGGAACAATGAGCAGTTCTTC
TRBV20-1	TRBJ2-7	TRBD1	few	CSASRQGSDEQYF	TGCAGTGCTAGTCGACAGGGGAGCGACGAGCAGTACTTC
TRBV7-6	TRBJ2-2	TRBD2	many	CASSQGLAGGFSGELFF	TGTGCCAGCAGCCAGGGACTAGCGGGAGGGTTCTCCGGGGAGCTGTTTTTT
TRBV10-3	TRBJ1-1	-	once	CAIHPSGQGATEAFF	TGTGCCATCCACCCCAGCGGGCAGGGTGCGACTGAAGCTTTCTTT
TRBV29-1	TRBJ2-7	TRBD1	many	CSVGDSENEQYF	TGCAGCGTAGGGGACAGTGAGAACGAGCAGTACTTC
TRBV18	TRBJ2-7	-	-	CASSHNSDGEQYF	TGTGCCAGCTCGCACAATTCAGACGGCGAGCAGTACTTC
TRBV7-2	TRBJ2-7	TRBD2	-	CASSIGTTPREQYF	TGTGCCAGCAGCATCGGGACTACCCCTCGTGAGCAGTACTTC
TRBV11-2	TRBJ2-2	-	-	CASSFRAGTRNTGELFF	TGTGCCAGCAGCTTCAGGGCCGGGACTCGGAACACCGGGGAGCTGTTTTTT
TRBV5-5	TRBJ2-1	-	many	CASSSLREQFF	TGTGCCAGCAGCTCCCTACGTGAGCAGTTCTTC
TRBV3-1	TRBJ2-5	TRBD1	-	CASSHLIPGTGYQETQYF	TGTGCCAGCAGCCATCTGATCCCCGGGACAGGCTACCAAGAGACCCAGTACTTC
TRBV5-5	TRBJ2-3	TRBD1	few	CASSIQGGDTQYF	TGTGCCAGCAGCATACAGGGGGGAGATACGCAGTATTTT
TRBV18	TRBJ2-3	TRBD2	few	CASSPIRTSGTDTQYF	TGTGCCAGCTCACCGATAAGGACTAGCGGCACAGATACGCAGTATTTT
TRBV19	TRBJ1-5	-	many	CASSGALVNQPQHF	TGTGCCAGTAGTGGAGCATTGGTTAATCAGCCCCAGCATTTT
TRBV25-1	TRBJ2-1	TRBD1	-	CASSALLDRGSSYNEQFF	TGTGCCAGCAGTGCACTGTTGGACAGGGGAAGCTCCTACAATGAGCAGTTCTTC
TRBV15	TRBJ1-4	TRBD1	many	CATSRDRARTGLEKLFF	TGTGCCACCAGCAGAGATCGGGCCAGGACAGGGCTTGAAAAACTGTTTTTT
TRBV5-4	TRBJ2-1	TRBD1	many	CASSLLSLTGREQFF	TGTGCCAGCAGCTTGTTGTCACTGACAGGGAGAGAGCAGTTCTTC
TRBV3-1	TRBJ2-1	-	-	CASSQDLRDYNEQFF	TGTGCCAGCAGCCAAGATCTCCGAGACTACAATGAGCAGTTCTTC
TRBV2	TRBJ2-6	TRBD2	few	CASSSRGAWPATAGANVLTF	TGTGCCAGCAGTTCGCGGGGGGCTTGGCCCGCTACTGCTGGGGCCAACGTCCTGACTTTC
TRBV27	TRBJ2-7	-	few	CASSFSAGYYEQYF	TGTGCCAGCAGCTTCTCGGCCGGCTATTACGAGCAGTACTTC
TRBV10-2	TRBJ2-1	TRBD2	many	CASSELLLAGVNEQFF	TGCGCCAGCAGTGAGCTTTTGCTAGCGGGAGTCAATGAGCAGTTCTTC
TRBV15	TRBJ2-4	-	many	CATTFARDSQNIQYF	TGTGCCACCACCTTCGCCCGGGACTCACAAAACATTCAGTACTTC
TRBV4-2	TRBJ1-2	-	few	CASSQTGTTNYGYTF	TGTGCCAGCAGCCAAACCGGGACAACTAACTATGGCTACACCTTC
TRBV29-1	TRBJ2-3	TRBD2	-	CSVGPTSGRRTDTQYF	TGCAGCGTTGGACCGACTAGCGGGAGGCGAACAGATACGCAGTATTTT
TRBV5-3	TRBJ2-5	TRBD2	few	CARSLKGLGQETQYF	TGTGCCAGAAGCTTGAAGGGACTAGGACAAGAGACCCAGTACTTC
TRBV19	TRBJ2-2	TRBD2	many	CASSTGLVSTGELFF	TGTGCCAGTAGTACTGGACTAGTTAGCACCGGGGAGCTGTTTTTT
TRBV5-1	TRBJ1-1	TRBD1	few	CASRRTGTVNTEAFF	TGCGCCAGCAGAAGAACCGGGACAGTCAACACTGAAGCTTTCTTT
TRBV10-2	TRBJ1-4	TRBD1	-	CATRDSSNEKLFF	TGCGCCACCCGGGACAGTTCTAATGAAAAACTGTTTTTT
TRBV29-1	TRBJ1-2	-	many	CSVEEGYGYTF	TGCAGCGTTGAGGAGGGGTATGGCTACACCTTC
TRBV11-2	TRBJ1-1	-	-	CASSSLKGFGEAFF	TGTGCCAGCAGCTCTCTTAAGGGTTTTGGTGAAGCTTTCTTT
TRBV2	TRBJ2-3	-	-	CATAWGWSQTDTQYF	TGTGCCACAGCATGGGGGTGGTCACAGACAGATACGCAGTATTTT
TRBV20-1	TRBJ2-7	-	many	CSAREHGSYEQYF	TGCAGTGCTAGAGAACACGGATCCTACGAGCAGTACTTC
TRBV7-2	TRBJ1-1	-	-	CASSLATGATEAFF	TGTGCCAGCAGCTTAGCGACGGGTGCGACTGAAGCTTTCTTT
TRBV18	TRBJ1-6	-	many	CASSPAANSPLHF	TGTGCCAGCTCACCAGCGGCCAATTCACCCCTCCACTTT
TRBV6-5	TRBJ1-4	TRBD1	-	CASSTGTGGKKLFF	TGTGCCAGCAGCACCGGGACAGGGGGCAAAAAACTGTTTTTT
TRBV5-1	TRBJ2-3	TRBD1	-	CASSSGDRGPEDTQYF	TGCGCCAGCAGCTCTGGGGACAGGGGGCCCGAGGATACGCAGTATTTT
TRBV7-7	TRBJ2-2	-	few	CASSLKTNTGELFF	TGTGCCAGCAGCTTAAAGACGAACACCGGGGAGCTGTTTTTT
TRBV7-2	TRBJ1-6	TRBD1	many	CASSLDFGTGYNSPLHF	TGTGCCAGCAGCTTAGATTTCGGGACAGGGTATAATTCACCCCTCCACTTT
TRBV20-1	TRBJ2-3	-	-	CSAMGTEDTQYF	TGCAGTGCCATGGGGACGGAAGATACGCAGTATTTT
TRBV27	TRBJ2-3	TRBD2	few	CASSAQAGVADTQYF	TGTGCCAGCAGTGCTCAAGCGGGAGTTGCAGATACGCAGTATTTT
TRBV20-1	TRBJ2-7	TRBD2	many	CSARDLGGRAYYEQYF	TGCAGTGCTAGAGATCTTGGCGGGAGAGCATACTACGAGCAGTACTTC
TRBV28	TRBJ2-7	-	many	CASRTHSGREQYF	TGTGCCAGCAGAACTCACTCAGGGCGCGAGCAGTACTTC
TRBV5-5	TRBJ1-4	-	few	CASSRQAGIQEKLFF	TGTGCCAGCAGCCGCCAGGCGGGGATTCAAGAAAAACTGTTTTTT
TRBV3-1	TRBJ2-2	TRBD2	-	CASSQDEREGLNTGELFF	TGTGCCAGCAGCCAAGATGAGCGGGAGGGTCTGAACACCGGGGAGCTGTTTTTT